This T cell receptor (beta chain) was documented in a study of blood T cell repertoires in COVID-19. Individuals drawn from 24 US areas were roughly 18 to 100 years old. Either two negative PCRs, clearance, or symptom resolution qualified Cohort 3 donors as recovered. This CDR3 comprises 14 residues. V gave up 3 bases and J gave up 4 bases; unmatched junction bases: 6. Germline CDR1 reads GTSNPN; CDR2 reads SVGIG (reference sequence). Source study methods: The assay estimated nucleated cells by amplifying reference gene primers. Profiled with immunoSEQ multiplex PCR; TCRdb holds only in-frame clones, not every one. The V and J calls and clone size were taken over from that table, and D and trimming were inferred from the DNA. The sample lists under 300,000 clones, 85% to 90% occurring once.

The clonotype comes from a woman aged 45-65 years who had recovered from COVID-19. This rearrangement joins TRBV30 to TRBJ2-7, with 10 bases aligning to TRBD2. The sequenced sample consisted of PBMCs or T cells enriched from blood (not recorded which). CDR3 loop: CAWSHGTSEYEQYF. The CDR3 coding sequence is TGTGCCTGGAGCCACGGGACTAGCGAGTACGAGCAGTACTTC. Full variable domain (rest looked up from reference TRBV30 and TRBJ2-7): SQTIHQWPATLVQPVGSPLSLECTVEGTSNPNLYWYRQAAGRGLQLLFYSVGIGQISSEVPQNLSASRPQDRQFILSSKKLLLSDSGFYLCAWSHGTSEYEQYFGPGTRLTVT.